The subject of this entry is one T cell receptor (beta chain). Its antigen remains unidentified. The data were taken from a study of cytomegalovirus exposure and HLA in healthy donors. Across the whole study: The roughly 670 first-cohort repertoires shared a platform with the 120 or so validation repertoires, as reported in a later analysis.

This table comes from immunoSEQ multiplex PCR, and its TCRdb copy is limited to in-frame clones, with some not included. The top ten clones hold around 22% of a sample with 150,000 or so clones, around 88% of them seen once. The CDR3 totals 13 residues. The V and J ends lost 1 base and 2 bases respectively, with 5 bases between them. Germline CDR1 is SGHVS and CDR2 is FQNEAQ. Study results and limitations: Cytomegalovirus-associated status was assigned to more than 150 TCR beta chains. Cytomegalovirus status was reportedly diagnosed by the classifier with high sensitivity and specificity.

Sequences were obtained from PBMCs. The receptor comes from a man aged 18 to 35 in good health and CMV-seropositive. V usage is TRBV7-8 and J usage is TRBJ2-5; D unclear. CDR3 DNA sequence: TGTGCCAGCAGCTTAGGGCGGCAAGAGACCCAGTACTTC. Its translation is CASSLGRQETQYF. Full variable domain (missing parts from reference TRBV7-8 and TRBJ2-5): GAGVSQSPRYKVAKRGQDVALRCDPISGHVSLFWYQQALGQGPEFLTYFQNEAQLDKSGLPSDRFFAERPEGSVSTLKIQRTQQEDSAVYLCASSLGRQETQYFGPGTRLLVL.